The rows below give T cell receptor beta chains drawn from one sample of a study of T cell repertoires in cytomegalovirus infection. TCRdb redid the calling of the reads with MiXCR, one entry per CDR3 protein. The sample yields some 300,000 distinct CDR3 sequences, about 9.1% seen once. The material sequenced was PBMCs. These receptors came from a human donor in good health (CMV status not recorded). Some clones in this sample may be carry-over from other donors' samples. CDR3s include the opening cysteine and the closing phenylalanine or tryptophan. The D gene is left open where the match is weak. Clone sizes are given selectively: once, few, many, or a class where the clone is expanded.

V	J	size	D	DNA	CDR3
TRBV3-1	TRBJ2-1	.	TRBD2	TGTGCCAGCAGCCCACGGACTAGCGGGGGGGCTTCCAATGAGCAGTTCTTC	CASSPRTSGGASNEQFF
TRBV11-3	TRBJ2-1	many	.	TGTGCCAGCAGCCACCGGGCCAATGAGCAGTTCTTC	CASSHRANEQFF
TRBV6-6	TRBJ2-5	.	.	TGTGCCAGCAGTTGGCGCCCTGGGGGGCAGGAAGAGACCCAGTACTTC	CASSWRPGGQEETQYF
TRBV12-3/TRBV12-4	TRBJ2-3	many	.	TGTGCCAGCAGTTTGGGGGGAGACACAGATACGCAGTATTTT	CASSLGGDTDTQYF
TRBV7-9	TRBJ2-2	many	.	TGTGCCAGCAGCTTACTGGGGATGGGCACCGGGGAGCTGTTTTTT	CASSLLGMGTGELFF
TRBV28	TRBJ2-3	many	.	TGTGCCAGCAGTTTAATTCAGGATAGCACAGATACGCAGTATTTT	CASSLIQDSTDTQYF
TRBV29-1	TRBJ2-6	many	.	TGCAGCGCCCGGACAGACTCTGGGGCCAACGTCCTGACTTTC	CSARTDSGANVLTF
TRBV13	TRBJ1-3	few	.	TGTGCCAGCAGCAGCACCTCTCAGGTAGCTGGAAACACCATATATTTT	CASSSTSQVAGNTIYF
TRBV10-2	TRBJ2-7	.	.	TGCGCCAGCAGTGAAGGTCCTTACGAGCAGTACTTC	CASSEGPYEQYF
TRBV20-1	TRBJ2-3	.	TRBD2	TGCAGTGCTAGATGGGCTAGCGGAAGGACAGATACGCAGTATTTT	CSARWASGRTDTQYF
TRBV7-2	TRBJ1-2	many	.	TGTGCCAGCAGCTACCCCGGGGGGGGCGTATATGGCTACACCTTC	CASSYPGGGVYGYTF
TRBV5-1	TRBJ2-6	.	.	TGCGCCAGCAGCTTGGGCCCCTGGGCGGGGGCGGGCTCTGGGGCCAACGTCCTGACTTTC	CASSLGPWAGAGSGANVLTF
TRBV20-1	TRBJ1-5	.	.	TGCAGTGCTAGAGTCGGGGTTAGCAATCAGCCCCAGCATTTT	CSARVGVSNQPQHF
TRBV5-6	TRBJ1-1	many	.	TGTGCCAGCAGCTTGGCCAACAGGGTCACTGAAGCTTTCTTT	CASSLANRVTEAFF
TRBV6-2/TRBV6-3	TRBJ2-7	many	TRBD1	TGTGCCAGCAGTACCCGACAGGGGATCTACGAGCAGTACTTC	CASSTRQGIYEQYF
TRBV6-5	TRBJ1-3	many	.	TGTGCCAGCAGTTACTCTCACGGACAGAGAAACACCATATATTTT	CASSYSHGQRNTIYF
TRBV18	TRBJ1-2	many	.	TGTGCCAGCTCACCACCCAATACAGGGTCCGATGGCTACACCTTC	CASSPPNTGSDGYTF
TRBV7-3	TRBJ2-5	many	.	TGTGCCAGCAGCCCACTAGGGCGGGAGACCCAGTACTTC	CASSPLGRETQYF
TRBV29-1	TRBJ2-5	many	.	TGCAGCGTTGGACAGGGAGGAGAGGAGACCCAGTACTTC	CSVGQGGEETQYF
TRBV28	TRBJ2-6	many	.	TGTGCCAGCAGTTTAAGGGGGACCGGGGCCAACGTCCTGACTTTC	CASSLRGTGANVLTF
TRBV7-8	TRBJ2-7	many	.	TGTGCCAGCAGCGCCTACGTGTCGGGGGGCTTTAACGAGCAGTACTTC	CASSAYVSGGFNEQYF
TRBV23-1	TRBJ2-3	.	TRBD2	TGCGCCAGCAGACTGACTAGCGGGGGTCCCAGCACAGATACGCAGTATTTT	CASRLTSGGPSTDTQYF
TRBV11-2	TRBJ1-2	many	.	TGTGCCAGCAGCTTAACAGAATTAGCTAACTATGGCTACACCTTC	CASSLTELANYGYTF
TRBV20-1	TRBJ2-5	many	.	TGCAGTGCTAGAGATTTAAGGAGAGAGACCCAGTACTTC	CSARDLRRETQYF
TRBV2	TRBJ1-5	few	TRBD1	TGTGCCAGCGGCAGGTCAGGGGGCGGTCAGCCCCAGCATTTT	CASGRSGGGQPQHF
TRBV28	TRBJ1-2	many	.	TGTGCCAGCACCCCGCCGGGTGATCCCTATGGCTACACCTTC	CASTPPGDPYGYTF
TRBV29-1	TRBJ1-2	many	TRBD1	TGCAGCGCGGGCCGGGACAGAGAAAAATTGACCTTC	CSAGRDREKLTF
TRBV12-5	TRBJ2-4	many	.	TGTGCTAGTGCCTTCTTAGGGGTCGGAAACATTCAGTACTTC	CASAFLGVGNIQYF
TRBV20-1	TRBJ2-1	many	.	TGCAGTGCACCAACAGAGAACTCCTACAATGAGCAGTTCTTC	CSAPTENSYNEQFF
TRBV20-1	TRBJ1-5	.	.	TGCAGTGCCAGCGGGGGAGATAGCAATCAGCCCCAGCATTTT	CSASGGDSNQPQHF
TRBV7-2	TRBJ1-5	many	TRBD1	TGTGCCAGCAGCTTAGTCCAGGGGGAGGGTCAGCCCCAGCATTTT	CASSLVQGEGQPQHF
TRBV7-3	TRBJ2-3	many	.	TGTGCCAGCAGCATAAATGGGGATACGCAGTATTTT	CASSINGDTQYF
TRBV6-6	TRBJ1-4	many	TRBD1	TGTGCCAGCAGTTACCCGGGACAGGGGGTTAAAGCGGATGAAAAACTGTTTTTT	CASSYPGQGVKADEKLFF
TRBV7-2	TRBJ1-1	many	.	TGTGCCAGCAGCTATCCGGGAGCTGAAGCTTTCTTT	CASSYPGAEAFF
TRBV7-2	TRBJ1-1	many	.	TGTGCCAGCAGCTTAGCTTCGGAAGCTTTCTTT	CASSLASEAFF
TRBV20-1	TRBJ1-6	.	TRBD1	TGCAGTGCTAGCTATGGGACAGGGCGAAGTTCACCCCTCCACTTT	CSASYGTGRSSPLHF
TRBV24-1	TRBJ2-1	many	TRBD1	TGTGCCACCAGTGCCGGGACAGGGGTCTACAATGAGCAGTTCTTC	CATSAGTGVYNEQFF
TRBV12-3/TRBV12-4	TRBJ2-1	many	TRBD2	TGTGCCAGCAGTGTCCGACTAGCGGGGGGGGCAGAGCAGTTCTTC	CASSVRLAGGAEQFF
TRBV15	TRBJ2-3	many	.	TGTGCCACCAGCAGTGACGGAGAAGACCGTTCTAGCACAGATACGCAGTATTTT	CATSSDGEDRSSTDTQYF
TRBV28	TRBJ1-5	many	TRBD1	TGTGCCAGCAGGGCGACAGGGGTCGGTAATCAGCCCCAGCATTTT	CASRATGVGNQPQHF
TRBV5-1	TRBJ2-6	.	.	TGCGCCAGCAGCCCCCAAGGCTGGGGGGCCTCTGGGGCCAACGTCCTGACTTTC	CASSPQGWGASGANVLTF
TRBV29-1	TRBJ1-2	.	.	TGCAGCGTTGGGGGGGCTGGAGACTATGGCTACACCTTC	CSVGGAGDYGYTF